Following are 15 T cell receptor beta chains from one sample sequenced in a study of identical twins. TCRdb processed the 5' RACE reads anew with MiXCR; each CDR3 protein has one entry. The table lists 350,000 to 450,000 distinct CDR3 sequences, about 18% of them singletons. Sequencing was performed on naive T cells sorted from blood. The receptors shown here come from a man aged 45 to 65 in good health.

This clonotype was counted at least ten times. This chain links TRBV24-1 with TRBJ2-2; D uncertain. The length of the CDR3 is 14 residues. Trimming stripped 8 bases from V and 0 bases from J, with 9 bases between. Germline V gives CDR1 KGHDR, CDR2 SFDVKD. The CDR3 protein is CATTASANTGELFF. CDR3 coding DNA: TGTGCCACCACAGCTTCTGCGAACACCGGGGAGCTGTTTTTT.

This clonotype was detected a few times. This chain joins TRBV12-3 or TRBV12-4 and TRBJ2-2; no clear D. The CDR3 length is 15 residues. V dropped 7 bases and J dropped 1 base, with 13 bases sitting between them. Written as DNA, the CDR3 is TGTGCCAGCACCCCGAGGCTTGGGAACACCGGGGAGCTGTTTTTT. It translates to CASTPRLGNTGELFF.

The chain joins TRBV20-1 to TRBJ2-5; D is possibly TRBD1 or TRBD2 (6 bases each). The CDR3 contains 15 residues. Trimming cost V 5 bases and J 2 bases, with 18 bases left between them. Germline V gives CDR1 DFQATT, CDR2 SNEGSKA (reference sequence). CDR3 loop: CSAERPGAGQETQYF. The CDR3 nucleotides are TGCAGTGCTGAAAGGCCGGGGGCGGGACAAGAGACCCAGTACTTC.

The table lists this clonotype with many counts. The chain couples TRBV11-1 to TRBJ2-3; 10 nucleotides agree with TRBD2. The CDR3 has 17 residues. Trimming took 1 base from V and 3 from J; bases not matched to a gene: 7. The germline gives CDR1 SGHAT, CDR2 FQDESV (reference sequence). The CDR3 DNA is TGTGCCAGCAGCTTAGTTCTTCCTAGCGGGAGAACAGATACGCAGTATTTT. Its translation is CASSLVLPSGRTDTQYF. Looking up the rest from reference TRBV11-1 and TRBJ2-3 gives the full variable domain: EAEVAQSPRYKITEKSQAVAFWCDPISGHATLYWYRQILGQGPELLVQFQDESVVDDSQLPKDRFSAERLKGVDSTLKIQPAELGDSAMYLCASSLVLPSGRTDTQYFGPGTRLTVL.

The genes are TRBV7-9 and TRBJ1-6; D gene ambiguous. This CDR3 has 12 residues. Trimming took 4 bases from V and 9 from J, leaving 7 bases between them. CDR1 and CDR2 (germline): SEHNR, FQNEAQ (reference sequence). The CDR3, as DNA: TGTGCCAGCAGCTCGATGACTTCACCCCTCCACTTT. Protein product: CASSSMTSPLHF.

The sample holds many counts of this clonotype. The J gene is TRBJ2-1, the V gene TRBV7-3; 7 bases are shared with TRBD2. Looked up from germline, CDR1 is SGHTA and CDR2 is FQGTGA. V shed 5 bases, J shed 2 bases, and the junction held 6 bases outside the gene matches. The CDR3 runs to 15 residues. The CDR3 region is CASSPTSGTYNEQFF. CDR3 coding DNA: TGTGCCAGCAGCCCCACCAGCGGGACCTACAATGAGCAGTTCTTC.

The J gene is TRBJ2-7, the V gene TRBV10-3, with D hard to call. The V end was cut by 10 bases, the J end by 6 bases, with 22 bases between. CDR1 and CDR2 from the germline V gene are ENHRY and SYGVKD. The CDR3 covers 14 residues. The CDR3 DNA follows: TGTGCCAGCGGTCCACCGCAAAGAAGCGTCGAGCAGTACTTC. Its protein is CASGPPQRSVEQYF.

The gene calls are TRBV15 and TRBJ2-2; 10 nucleotides agree with TRBD2. This CDR3 comprises 17 residues. In germline, CDR1 is LNHNV, CDR2 YYDKDF (reference sequence). The junction had 8 bases not matched to a gene; V was cut back by 0 bases and J by 7 bases. The CDR3: CATSRDGLAGVVGELFF. Here the CDR3 DNA reads TGTGCCACCAGCAGAGATGGCCTAGCGGGAGTAGTCGGGGAGCTGTTTTTT. Drawing the rest from reference TRBV15 and TRBJ2-2, the complete variable domain is DAMVIQNPRYQVTQFGKPVTLSCSQTLNHNVMYWYQQKSSQAPKLLFHYYDKDFNNEADTPDNFQSRRPNTSFCFLDIRSPGLGDTAMYLCATSRDGLAGVVGELFFGEGSRLTVL.

Ten or more counts support this clonotype. The chain couples TRBV5-1 to TRBJ2-3, with unresolved D. V lost 0 bases and J 10 bases, leaving 12 bases between the germline ends. The germline gives CDR1 SGHRS, CDR2 YFSETQ. This CDR3 is 13 amino acids long. In DNA form, the CDR3 reads TGCGCCAGCAGCTTGGCTGGGCCCCAATCGCAGTATTTT. Residues: CASSLAGPQSQYF.

This clonotype was picked up many times. The rearrangement links TRBV5-1 to TRBJ2-5; 9 bases are shared with TRBD1. The CDR3 covers 14 residues. Germline CDR1 and CDR2: SGHRS and YFSETQ. The ends lost 4 bases at V and 1 base at J; junction bases unmatched: 2. The chain's CDR3 is CASSRTGVQETQYF. The CDR3 DNA sequence: TGCGCCAGCAGCAGGACAGGGGTCCAAGAGACCCAGTACTTC.

As to this clonotype: Possible read error: a much larger clone is one base away. The V and J genes are TRBV10-3 and TRBJ1-1; D ambiguous. The length of the CDR3 is 14 residues. The V gene lost 2 bases and the J gene lost 0 bases, with 7 bases spanning the gap. CDR1 and CDR2 from the germline V gene are ENHRY and SYGVKD. CDR3 sequence (DNA): TGTGCCATCAGTGAGACGATAGTGAACACTGAAGCTTTCTTT. The encoded protein is CAISETIVNTEAFF.

The genes are TRBV20-1 and TRBJ2-5, with D tentatively TRBD1 or TRBD2 (5 bases each). The CDR3 runs to 15 residues. V was pared by 3 bases and J by 0 bases, with 14 bases between. Looked up from germline, CDR1 is DFQATT and CDR2 is SNEGSKA (reference sequence). The CDR3 DNA follows: TGCAGTGCTAGCCGGGTCCGAGGGGACCAAGAGACCCAGTACTTC. It is translated as CSASRVRGDQETQYF.

This sequence joins TRBV7-9 and TRBJ2-2; perhaps D is TRBD1 or TRBD2 (6 bases each). This CDR3 region has 14 residues. The V end was cut by 8 bases, the J end by 5 bases, with 15 bases between. CDR1 is SEHNR and CDR2 is FQNEAQ in the germline V gene (reference sequence). CDR3 residues: CASGGRTATGELFF. In DNA form, the CDR3 reads TGTGCCAGCGGAGGGAGGACAGCAACCGGGGAGCTGTTTTTT.

This clonotype was detected a few times. The chain joins TRBV6-1 to TRBJ1-3; a weak D match, TRBD1 (6 bases). This CDR3 spans 15 amino acids. Trimming pared 6 bases from V and 1 base from J, leaving 13 bases between. Germline V gene sequence: CDR1 MNHNS, CDR2 SASEGT. CDR3 region: CASRQGKWSGNTIYF. In DNA, the CDR3 is TGTGCCAGCAGGCAGGGGAAGTGGTCTGGAAACACCATATATTTT.

The rearrangement uses TRBV20-1 and TRBJ1-5, with D possibly TRBD1 on 5 matching bases. Germline lookup yields CDR1 DFQATT and CDR2 SNEGSKA (reference sequence). The V end was cut by 7 bases, the J end by 4 bases, with 17 bases between. The CDR3 extends over 14 amino acids. CDR3 coding DNA: TGCAGTGTTAGGAGGGGCGCGGTGAATCAGCCCCAGCATTTT. This sequence encodes CSVRRGAVNQPQHF.